The T cell receptor beta chain under discussion was sequenced for a study of T cell clonality in common variable immunodeficiency. Study observations and caveats: Common variable immunodeficiency TCR beta sequences reportedly had fewer deletions and N-nucleotide insertions. CVID subjects shared fewer TCRbeta clones than healthy controls did.

Control and CVID samples contributed equal amounts of genomic DNA. Sequencing used immunoSEQ multiplex PCR; TCRdb keeps in-frame clones, though not all of them. The repertoire shows over 15,000 clones, none seen only once; the top ten take roughly 15%. CVID meant reduced serum IgG, IgA and/or IgM plus specific antibody deficiency. Most patients and controls had Caucasian heritage. To note about this clone: Its antigen is not identified.

The origin of this receptor is a human donor with common variable immunodeficiency. What was sequenced was peripheral blood mononuclear cells.

CDR3 loop: CASSDLAGRVEQFF. CDR3 DNA (partial): TGTGCCAGCAGTGATCTAGCGGGGAGGGTTGAG. The chain uses TRBV2 and TRBJ2-1; 9 nucleotides agree with TRBD2. Read data end 3 residues before the CDR3 end; the end is taken from the germline J gene. The CDR3 consists of 14 residues. J lost 9 bases, V lost 3 bases, and 6 bases had no gene match. From germline, CDR1 is SNHLY and CDR2 FYNNEI.